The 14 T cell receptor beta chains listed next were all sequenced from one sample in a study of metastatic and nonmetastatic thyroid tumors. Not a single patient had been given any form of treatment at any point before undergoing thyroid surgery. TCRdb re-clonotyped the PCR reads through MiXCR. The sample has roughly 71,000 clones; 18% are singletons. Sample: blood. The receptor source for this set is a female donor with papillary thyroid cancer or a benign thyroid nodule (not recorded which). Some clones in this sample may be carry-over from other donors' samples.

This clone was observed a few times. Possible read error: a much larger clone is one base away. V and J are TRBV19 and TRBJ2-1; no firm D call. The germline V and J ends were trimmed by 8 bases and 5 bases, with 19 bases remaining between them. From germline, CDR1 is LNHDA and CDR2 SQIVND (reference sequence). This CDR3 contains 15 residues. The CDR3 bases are TGTGCCAGTCAGCACGGATCCCACTGTGACAATGAGCAGTTCTTC. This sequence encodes CASQHGSHCDNEQFF.

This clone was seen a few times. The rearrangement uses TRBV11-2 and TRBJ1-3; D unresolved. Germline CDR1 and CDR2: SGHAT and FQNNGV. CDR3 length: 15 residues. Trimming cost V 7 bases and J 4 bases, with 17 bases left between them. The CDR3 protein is CASILDLAMGNTIYF. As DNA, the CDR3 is TGTGCCAGCATTCTCGACTTAGCTATGGGAAACACCATATATTTT.

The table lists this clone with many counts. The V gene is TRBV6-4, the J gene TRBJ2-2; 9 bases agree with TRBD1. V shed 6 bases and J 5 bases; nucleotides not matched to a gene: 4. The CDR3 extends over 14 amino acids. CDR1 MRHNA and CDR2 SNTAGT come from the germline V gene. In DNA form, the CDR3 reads TGTGCCAGCAGGAGTGGGACAGGGACCGGGGAGCTGTTTTTT. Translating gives CASRSGTGTGELFF.

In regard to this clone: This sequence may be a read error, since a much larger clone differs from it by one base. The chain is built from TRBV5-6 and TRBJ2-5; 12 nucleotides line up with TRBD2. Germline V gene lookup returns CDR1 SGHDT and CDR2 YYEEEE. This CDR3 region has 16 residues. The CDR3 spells CASSIPSGRAGENQYF. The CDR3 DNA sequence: TGTGCCAGCAGCATACCTAGCGGGAGGGCCGGAGAGAACCAGTACTTC.

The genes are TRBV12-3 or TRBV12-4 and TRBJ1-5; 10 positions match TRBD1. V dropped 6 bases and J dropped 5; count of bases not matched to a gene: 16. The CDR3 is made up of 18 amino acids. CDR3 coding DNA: TGTGCCAGCAGCCGCAACTTGGGGACAGGGGTGGAGGATCAGCCCCAGCATTTT. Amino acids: CASSRNLGTGVEDQPQHF.

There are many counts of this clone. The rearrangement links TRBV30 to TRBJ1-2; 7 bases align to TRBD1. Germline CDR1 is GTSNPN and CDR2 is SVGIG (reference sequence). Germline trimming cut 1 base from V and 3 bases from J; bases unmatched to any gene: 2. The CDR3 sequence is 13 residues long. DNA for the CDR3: TGTGCCTGGAGTGCAGGGGGGGACTATGGCTACACCTTC. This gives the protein CAWSAGGDYGYTF.

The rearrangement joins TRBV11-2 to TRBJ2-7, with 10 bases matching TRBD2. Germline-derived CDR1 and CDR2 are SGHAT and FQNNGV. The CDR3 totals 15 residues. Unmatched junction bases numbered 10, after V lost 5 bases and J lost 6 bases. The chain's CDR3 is CASSPSAGGPVEQYF. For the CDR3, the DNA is TGTGCCAGCAGCCCCTCAGCGGGAGGGCCGGTCGAGCAGTACTTC.

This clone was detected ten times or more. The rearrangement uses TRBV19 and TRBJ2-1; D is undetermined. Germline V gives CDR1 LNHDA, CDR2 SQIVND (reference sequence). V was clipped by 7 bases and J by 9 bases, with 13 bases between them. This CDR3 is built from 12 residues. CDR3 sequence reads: CASIPGRIEQFF. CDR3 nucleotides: TGTGCCAGTATACCCGGCCGAATTGAGCAGTTCTTC.

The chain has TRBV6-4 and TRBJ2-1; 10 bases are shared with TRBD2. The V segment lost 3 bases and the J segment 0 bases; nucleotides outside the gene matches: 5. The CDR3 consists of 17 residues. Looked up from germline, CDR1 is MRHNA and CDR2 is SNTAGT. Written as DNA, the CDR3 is TGTGCCAGCAGTGAGGGAGCGGGAGGGAGCTCCTACAATGAGCAGTTCTTC. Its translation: CASSEGAGGSSYNEQFF.

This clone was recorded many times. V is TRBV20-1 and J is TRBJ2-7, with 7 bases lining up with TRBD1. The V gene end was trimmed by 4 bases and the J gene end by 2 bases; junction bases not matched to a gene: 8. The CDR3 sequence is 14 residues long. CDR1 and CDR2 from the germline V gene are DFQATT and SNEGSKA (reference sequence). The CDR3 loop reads CSAIGGPDPYEQYF. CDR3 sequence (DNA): TGCAGTGCTATAGGGGGCCCCGATCCCTACGAGCAGTACTTC.

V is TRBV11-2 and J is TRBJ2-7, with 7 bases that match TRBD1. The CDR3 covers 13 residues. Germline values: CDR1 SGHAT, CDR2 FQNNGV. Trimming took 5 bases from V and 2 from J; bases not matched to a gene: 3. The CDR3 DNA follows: TGTGCCAGCAGCACAGGGGTAACCTACGAGCAGTACTTC. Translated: CASSTGVTYEQYF.

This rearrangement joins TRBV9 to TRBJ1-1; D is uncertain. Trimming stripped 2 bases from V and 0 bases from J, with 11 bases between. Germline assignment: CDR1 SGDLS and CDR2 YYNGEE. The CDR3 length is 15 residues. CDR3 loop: CASSVRDLVNTEAFF. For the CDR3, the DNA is TGTGCCAGCAGCGTCCGAGACCTGGTGAACACTGAAGCTTTCTTT.

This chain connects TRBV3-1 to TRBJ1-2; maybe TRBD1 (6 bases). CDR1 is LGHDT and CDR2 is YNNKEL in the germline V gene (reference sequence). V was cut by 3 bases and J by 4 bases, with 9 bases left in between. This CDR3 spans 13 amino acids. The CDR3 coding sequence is TGTGCCAGCAGCCAGAGGACAGCCTATGGCTACACCTTC. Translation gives CASSQRTAYGYTF.

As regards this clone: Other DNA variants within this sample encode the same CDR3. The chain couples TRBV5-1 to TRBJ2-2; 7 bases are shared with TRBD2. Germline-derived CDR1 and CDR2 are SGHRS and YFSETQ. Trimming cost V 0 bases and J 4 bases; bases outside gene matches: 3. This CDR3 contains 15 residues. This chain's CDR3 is CASSLATGGTGELFF. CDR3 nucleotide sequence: TGCGCCAGCAGCTTGGCCACGGGGGGCACCGGGGAGCTGTTTTTT.